The following is a T cell receptor (beta chain) sequence with its context. Its antigen remains undetermined. Base qualities are missing; no much larger clone stands one base away. The cohort comprised fewer than 750 healthy bone marrow donors. At the time of sampling, every cohort member was nominally healthy, though immune exposures that went unrecorded were likely present. The donor was CMV seropositive and belonged to the group of 250 to 350 seropositive cohort members. A peripheral blood sample was provided by each donor, and peripheral blood mononuclear cells were used for TCR beta sequencing. Genomic DNA was extracted from the blood cell samples with the Qiagen DNeasy Blood Extraction Kit. The data belong to a study of cytomegalovirus exposure and HLA in healthy donors (dated by TCRdb to 2016 to 2017). About the investigation overall: In an earlier analysis of roughly 500 of the donors, under 300 Gb of sequence data and approximately 120 million unique TCR beta sequences from about 190 million T cells were reported. To predict cytomegalovirus infection status, the study combined high-throughput TCR immunosequencing, statistical association of individual TCRs with disease status, and machine learning. The study used immunosequencing to profile the T cell repertoires of several hundred subjects and linked those repertoires to cytomegalovirus serostatus. Rather than using new phenotypic data, the later analysis identified candidate immune exposures from TCR beta sequences and from how often those sequences occurred across donors. A later genetic analysis used genome-wide SNP genotypes for 398 of the 666 donors, treating that subset as a discovery cohort. The study was designed to test whether signatures of past pathogen exposure could be identified by cataloging public T cell receptors. Roughly 5 DR-DQ haplotypes were handled as single units for association and clustering because linkage in the cohort was strong. In a later analysis, previously published TCR beta repertoires from about 640 donors were re-analyzed and high-resolution HLA genotyping was added so that TCR occurrence patterns could be studied. Alongside the repertoire data, information on donor age, sex, ethnicity and CMV serostatus was compiled. The genetic ancestry cluster associated with self-reported Caucasian donors included about 84% of the 300 to 450 genotyped donors. HLA typing included class I and class II loci at four-digit resolution. Among about 410 genotyped donors of the cohort, an average of around 250,000 unique TCR beta nucleotide sequences was sequenced per donor, of which about 20% were non-productive. Typing coverage varied by locus: 629-630 donors for A, B, C, DRB1 and DQB1; roughly 520 for DQA1; more than 600 for DPA1; more than 450 for DPB1. Every repertoire in the discovery cohort had been generated on one and the same sequencing platform. An earlier analysis of roughly 600 of the donors used high-throughput TCR beta sequencing to judge whether each TCR beta V gene segment behaved as functional or pseudogenic. In addition to the first cohort of about 650 subjects, a separate validation cohort of around 110 different subjects was used. Roughly 300 gigabases of sequencing data and approximately 80 million unique TCR sequences were included in an early release covering around 650 HLA-typed donors. Points the paper makes about the study in general: The earlier analysis of 450 to 700 of the donors excluded 15 to 20 rarely observed V segments, including chromosome 9 orphons, because counts were too low. Presence/absence analyses assumed roughly uniform sequencing depth across donors, an assumption that may not hold. The classifier was reported to diagnose cytomegalovirus status with high specificity and sensitivity in both the original and validation cohorts. The authors suggested that the approach could potentially be extended to other disease states and immunological phenotypes. Most CMV-associated TCR beta chains appeared to be HLA-restricted in a later analysis, and the HLA associations seemed to be driven largely by CMV exposure. The cohort was sequenced for TCR beta chains only, and without alpha or paired-chain data the features that could be detected were limited. Some IMGT-functional V segments, including TRBV6-2 and TRBV6-3, could not be distinguished by the 87-base-pair reads and were therefore excluded. HLA typing was unavailable for some donors at each locus, so association tests used only the typed subset. In vitro tests confirmed that a few of the cytomegalovirus-associated TCR beta chains recognize cytomegalovirus antigens. Most TCR sequences were observed very rarely across donors, whereas some public TCRs were present in many individuals. The sequencing pipeline was judged likely to have produced a cluster of highly shared sequence variants as a technical artifact. According to a later analysis, TCR association rates differed among HLA loci, with DRB1 alleles showing the most associated TCRs and HLA-C alleles showing the fewest. V-gene and J-gene trimming of TCR beta chains was associated with a missense DCLRE1C variant in a later genetic analysis, and the association was replicated in an independent cohort. The study gave a list of under 200 TCR beta chains associated with cytomegalovirus. Correlated functional status among segregating V segments might be attributable to linkage disequilibrium, but an unknown experimental factor could not be ruled out. Compared with the roughly 700-donor mean, donors in an Asian-associated ancestry cluster had fewer N-insertions in productive TCRs, according to a later genetic analysis. A further reported finding was that TCR beta sequences accurately predicted the HLA-A and HLA-B alleles for most subjects in the first cohort. In an earlier analysis of fewer than 750 of the donors, most TCR beta V segments were observed in productive rearrangements about 90% or about 30% of the time, broadly matching IMGT annotations. In a later analysis, several top co-occurrence clusters were reported to appear linked to parvovirus B19, influenza, CMV and Epstein-Barr virus. In a later analysis, 15,000 to 20,000 TCR beta sequences were associated with specific HLA alleles at a false discovery rate of 0.05. In a later analysis, HLA-associated TCR beta chains showed more clonal expansion and lower generation probabilities than non-associated chains that were equally common. Strong co-occurrence of HLA alleles, especially DR and DQ, made assigning TCR associations to individual alleles difficult. Immune exposure information for the cohort was limited to CMV serostatus.

The library was produced with the immunoSEQ multiplex PCR assay. For the multiplex PCR, a mixture combining 60 forward primers for TCR Vbeta segments and 13 reverse primers for TCR Jbeta segments was used. The CDR3 region of rearranged TCR beta genes was amplified from genomic DNA with a multiplex PCR assay. The Illumina HiSeq System was used to sequence the amplified TCR beta libraries as 87-base-pair reads. For the original study's pipeline: A later analysis tallied around 82 million unique TCR beta chains across the 700 or so repertoires, and some 10 million of those chains were shared by two or more donors. A nearest-neighbor algorithm error-corrected the raw reads and collapsed the reads into unique sequences, merging closely related sequences to remove PCR and sequencing errors. Alignment of CDR3 sequences to IMGT reference sequences was used to assign V, D and J gene segments. For a sequence to be retained, at least a six-nucleotide match to both a V gene segment and a J gene segment was required. A rearrangement was called productive if the CDR3 had no stop codons and remained in frame with V and J, and every other rearrangement was called non-productive. Following IMGT convention, CDR3 was defined as the stretch from the second conserved V-encoded cysteine up to the conserved J-encoded phenylalanine. The earlier analysis of some 580 of the donors excluded any sequence lacking an unambiguous match to a single V gene segment. An earlier analysis of 587 of the donors classified V segments as functional when productive rearrangements were above 56.7% and as segregating when the standard deviation between donors was above 5%. A statistical classification framework was developed to diagnose cytomegalovirus status using the catalog of TCR beta chain sequences. In a later analysis, V and J genes were assigned by comparing TCR nucleotide sequences against IMGT/GENE-DB human TR gene sequences. A later analysis assigned CDR3 sequences and most-parsimonious VDJ recombination scenarios with the TCRdist pipeline. A later analysis defined each TCR beta chain by its CDR3 amino acid sequence plus V-gene family, and excluded reads lacking a unique V-gene family. In a later analysis, approximately 590 highly shared, low-generation-probability nucleotide sequences were removed to address suspected cross-contamination and a sequencing artifact. In a later analysis, a clonal expansion index was calculated for each public chain from normalized within-repertoire ranks of inferred template counts. In a later analysis, generation probabilities were computed using a VDJ recombination model fitted to out-of-frame rearrangements, and the results were checked against IGoR. In a later analysis, hypergeometric tests were used to score TCR-TCR, TCR-HLA and TCR-CMV co-occurrence, with a repertoire-size bias correction applied to TCR pairs. In a later analysis, false discovery rates were estimated by permuting HLA or CMV assignments 20 times. In a later analysis, co-occurring TCRs were grouped using DBSCAN, and TCRdist sequence similarity was added for clustering within HLA-allele-positive subsets. Repertoires with fewer than 30,000 or more than 120,000 public chains, plus five repertoires with anomalous nucleotide sharing, were excluded from co-occurrence clustering. The immuneACCESS repertoire file appears here via TCRdb, limited to in-frame rearrangements. These files lack a portion of the clones; in checked studies, under half of the deficit traces to unresolved V genes, and the cause of the others is not known. V and J calls and clone size come straight from that table; D and trimming were deduced from the DNA. This sample has fewer than 250,000 clones in its table, and over 75% of those were observed once. The ten largest clones add up to more than 8.5% of the sample.

Taken from the germline V gene, the CDR1 and CDR2 loops are SNHLY and FYNNEI. V ends up 4 bases short and J 5 bases short, with an unmatched junction base count of 8. The cysteine opens and the phenylalanine closes a CDR3 of 15 amino acids. Here the CDR3 DNA is all that survives: 45 bases in frame from base 1. Source material: PBMCs. This TCR came from a woman aged 45-59 years in good health and CMV-seropositive. The chain joins TRBV2 to TRBJ2-5, and 9 bases in between align with TRBD1. The nucleotides are TGTGCCAGCAGTGCGACAGGGGGTGGCTTCGAGACCCAGTACTTC. This gives the protein CASSATGGGFETQYF.